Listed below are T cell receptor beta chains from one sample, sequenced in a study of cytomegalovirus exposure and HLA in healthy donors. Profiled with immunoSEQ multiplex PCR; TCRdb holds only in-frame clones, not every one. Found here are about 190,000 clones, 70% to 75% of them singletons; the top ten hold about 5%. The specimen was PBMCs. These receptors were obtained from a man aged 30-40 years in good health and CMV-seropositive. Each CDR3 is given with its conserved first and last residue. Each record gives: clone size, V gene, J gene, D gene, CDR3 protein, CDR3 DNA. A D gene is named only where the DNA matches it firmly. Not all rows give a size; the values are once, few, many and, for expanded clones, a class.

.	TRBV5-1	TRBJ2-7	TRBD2	CASSRQRGSYEQYF	TGCGCCAGCAGCCGCCAGCGGGGCTCCTACGAGCAGTACTTC
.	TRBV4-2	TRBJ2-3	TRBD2	CASSQDSTSGVTVTSTDTQYF	TGTGCCAGCAGCCAAGATTCAACTAGCGGAGTTACCGTCACTAGCACAGATACGCAGTATTTT
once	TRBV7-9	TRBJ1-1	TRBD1	CASSPHRRGPEAFF	TGTGCCAGCAGTCCTCATAGGAGGGGGCCCGAAGCTTTCTTT
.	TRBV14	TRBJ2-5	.	CASRTRGMETQYF	TGTGCCAGCAGAACAAGGGGCATGGAGACCCAGTACTTC
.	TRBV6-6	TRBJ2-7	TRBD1	CASSLGGSYEQYF	TGTGCCAGCTCCCTAGGGGGCTCTTACGAGCAGTACTTC
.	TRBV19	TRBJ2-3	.	CASRDSIREGTQYF	TGTGCCAGTAGGGACTCCATCAGAGAGGGTACGCAGTATTTT
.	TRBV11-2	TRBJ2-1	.	CATRREAGEQFF	TGTGCCACCCGCCGGGAAGCGGGCGAGCAGTTCTTC
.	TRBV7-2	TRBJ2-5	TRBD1	CASSSGQALIRETQYF	TGTGCCAGCAGCTCGGGACAGGCCCTGATTAGGGAGACCCAGTACTTC
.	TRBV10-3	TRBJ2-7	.	CASALVPPRGSYEQYF	TGTGCCTCCGCCCTCGTCCCCCCGCGGGGCTCCTACGAGCAGTACTTC
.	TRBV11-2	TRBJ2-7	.	CASSSDSTAYEQYF	TGTGCCAGCAGCTCGGACAGTACAGCCTACGAGCAGTACTTC
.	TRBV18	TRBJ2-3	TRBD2	CASSPRLAGGPDTQYF	TGTGCCAGCTCACCACGGCTAGCGGGGGGACCAGATACGCAGTATTTT
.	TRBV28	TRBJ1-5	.	CASSYRNQPQHF	TGTGCCAGCAGTTACAGGAATCAGCCCCAGCATTTT
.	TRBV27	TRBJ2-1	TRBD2	CASILRGTSGRTSYNEQFF	TGTGCCAGCATCCTCCGAGGGACTAGCGGGAGGACCTCCTACAATGAGCAGTTCTTC
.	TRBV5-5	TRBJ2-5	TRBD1	CASRGQGWETQYF	TGTGCCAGCAGAGGACAGGGCTGGGAGACCCAGTACTTC
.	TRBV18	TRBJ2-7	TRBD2	CASSPPGTSGIGEYF	TGTGCCAGCTCACCACCCGGGACTAGCGGGATTGGTGAGTACTTC
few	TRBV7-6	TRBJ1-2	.	CASSRDRTGGYTF	TGTGCCAGCAGCCGAGACAGGACCGGAGGCTACACCTTC
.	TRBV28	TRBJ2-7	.	CASCPSSYEQYF	TGTGCCAGCTGTCCTAGCTCCTACGAGCAGTACTTC
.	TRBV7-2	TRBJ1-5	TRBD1	CASSSDRGLSQPQHF	TGTGCCAGCAGCTCTGACAGGGGTCTAAGTCAGCCCCAGCATTTT
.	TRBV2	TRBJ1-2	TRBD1	CASSRQGLANYGYTF	TGTGCCAGCAGCCGACAGGGGCTTGCTAACTATGGCTACACCTTC
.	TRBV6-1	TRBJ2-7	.	CASSENRPAYEQYF	TGTGCCAGCAGTGAAAACAGGCCAGCCTACGAGCAGTACTTC
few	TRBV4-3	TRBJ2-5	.	CASSQDPGLETQYF	TGCGCCAGCAGCCAAGATCCAGGGCTTGAGACCCAGTACTTC
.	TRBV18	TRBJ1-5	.	CASSPASSMNNGQPQHF	TGTGCCAGCTCACCAGCCAGTAGCATGAATAACGGTCAGCCCCAGCATTTT
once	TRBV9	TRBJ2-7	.	CASSVEASREQYF	TGTGCCAGCAGCGTAGAGGCTAGCCGCGAGCAGTACTTC
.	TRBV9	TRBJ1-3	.	CASSGGLGSGNTIYF	TGTGCCAGCAGCGGGGGCCTTGGCTCTGGAAACACCATATATTTT
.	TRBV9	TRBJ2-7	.	CASSVGQNYEQYF	TGTGCCAGCAGCGTAGGTCAGAACTACGAGCAGTACTTC
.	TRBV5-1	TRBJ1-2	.	CASSPDKPRGYTF	TGCGCCAGCAGCCCGGACAAGCCACGCGGCTACACCTTC
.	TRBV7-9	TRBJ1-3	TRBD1	CASSLLAGGSSGNTIYF	TGTGCCAGCAGCTTATTGGCAGGGGGCTCCTCTGGAAACACCATATATTTT
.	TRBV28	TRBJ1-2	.	CASSLTVYGYTF	TGTGCCAGCAGTTTAACGGTCTATGGCTACACCTTC
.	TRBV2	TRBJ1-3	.	CASLTDGSGNTIYF	TGTGCCAGTTTGACTGATGGCTCTGGAAACACCATATATTTT
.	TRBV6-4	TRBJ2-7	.	CASRREAGIYEQYF	TGTGCCAGCAGACGAGAGGCAGGGATCTACGAGCAGTACTTC
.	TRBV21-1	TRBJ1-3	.	CASSPPRYRGLNTIYF	TGTGCCAGCAGCCCTCCACGATACAGGGGGCTAAACACCATATATTTT
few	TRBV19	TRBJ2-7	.	CASSIEEGSGEQYF	TGTGCCAGTAGTATAGAGGAGGGGTCCGGCGAGCAGTACTTC
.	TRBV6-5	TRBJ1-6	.	CASSYSPRVGNSPLHF	TGTGCCAGCAGTTACTCACCGCGTGTCGGGAATTCACCCCTCCACTTT
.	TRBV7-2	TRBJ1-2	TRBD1	CASSPGQNYGYTF	TGTGCCAGCAGCCCGGGACAGAACTATGGCTACACCTTC
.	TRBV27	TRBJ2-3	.	CASSSGGTQYF	TGTGCCAGCAGCTCAGGTGGTACGCAGTATTTT
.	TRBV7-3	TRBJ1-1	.	CASSLTGGNTEAFF	TGTGCCAGCAGCTTAACCGGGGGGAACACTGAAGCTTTCTTT
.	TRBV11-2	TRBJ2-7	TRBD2	CASSEGGGAPYEQYF	TGTGCCAGCAGCGAGGGCGGGGGGGCCCCCTACGAGCAGTACTTC
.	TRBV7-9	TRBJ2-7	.	CASSLGRERSYEQYF	TGTGCCAGCAGCTTAGGGAGGGAACGCTCCTACGAGCAGTACTTC
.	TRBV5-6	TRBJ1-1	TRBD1	CASSSGQGLSEAFF	TGTGCCAGCAGCAGCGGACAGGGGTTATCTGAAGCTTTCTTT
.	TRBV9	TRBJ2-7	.	CASSVDSRSNRYEQYF	TGTGCCAGCAGCGTTGACAGCAGAAGCAACCGATACGAGCAGTACTTC
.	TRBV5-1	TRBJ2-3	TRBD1	CASSLDPLTGGTQYF	TGCGCCAGCAGCTTGGATCCACTGACAGGGGGTACGCAGTATTTT
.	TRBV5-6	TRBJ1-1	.	CASSLTRNTEAFF	TGTGCCAGCAGCTTAACGAGGAACACTGAAGCTTTCTTT
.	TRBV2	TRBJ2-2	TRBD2	CASSPTGASGRTGELFF	TGTGCCAGCAGCCCGACGGGAGCTAGCGGGAGGACCGGGGAGCTGTTTTTT
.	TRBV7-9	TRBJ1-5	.	CASSNNRVRGQPQHF	TGTGCCAGCAGCAACAACAGGGTGCGCGGTCAGCCCCAGCATTTT
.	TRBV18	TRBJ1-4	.	CASSPRTLSGEKLFF	TGTGCCAGCTCACCGCGAACGCTTAGCGGGGAAAAACTGTTTTTT
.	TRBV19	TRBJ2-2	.	CASSIDGVGTGELFF	TGTGCCAGTAGTATAGACGGGGTGGGCACCGGGGAGCTGTTTTTT
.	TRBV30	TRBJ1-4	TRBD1	CAWTWQGDEKLFF	TGTGCCTGGACCTGGCAGGGGGATGAAAAACTGTTTTTT
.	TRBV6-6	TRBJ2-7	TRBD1	CASSYSGQGDYEQYF	TGTGCCAGCAGTTACTCGGGTCAGGGGGACTACGAGCAGTACTTC